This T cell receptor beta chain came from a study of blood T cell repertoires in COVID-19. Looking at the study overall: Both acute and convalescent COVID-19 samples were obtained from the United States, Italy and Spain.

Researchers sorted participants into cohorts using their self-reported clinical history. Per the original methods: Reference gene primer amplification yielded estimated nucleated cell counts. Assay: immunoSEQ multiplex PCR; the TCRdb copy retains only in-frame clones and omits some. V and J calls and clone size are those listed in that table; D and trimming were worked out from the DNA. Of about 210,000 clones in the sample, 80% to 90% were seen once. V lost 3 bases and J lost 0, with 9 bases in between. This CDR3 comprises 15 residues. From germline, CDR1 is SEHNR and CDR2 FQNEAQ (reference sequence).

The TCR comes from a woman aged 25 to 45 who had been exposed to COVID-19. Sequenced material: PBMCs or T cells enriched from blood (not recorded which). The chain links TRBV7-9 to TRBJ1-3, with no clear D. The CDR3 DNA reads TGTGCCAGCAGCTTTTCTGGCAGCTCTGGAAACACCATATATTTT. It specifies CASSFSGSSGNTIYF.